What follows are 7 T cell receptor beta chains derived from one specimen sequenced in a study of OX40 agonist ivuxolimab in advanced cancers. Repertoires were generated with immunoSEQ multiplex PCR, while TCRdb's copy carries only in-frame clones and drops some. This sample has under 80,000 clones, with 85% found just once. Specimen: CD4+ or CD8+ T cells sorted from blood, collected in a trial of the OX40 agonist ivuxolimab. These receptors all stem from an adult with an advanced solid tumor such as melanoma, head and neck, liver or kidney cancer.

This chain uses TRBV5-1 with TRBJ2-7; a possible D gene is TRBD1 (7 bases). Trimming pared 4 bases from V and 4 bases from J, leaving 15 bases between. This CDR3 contains 14 residues. CDR1 and CDR2 (germline): SGHRS, YFSETQ. Written as DNA, the CDR3 is TGCGCCAGCAGCCCCGAGGGGGCGGGGTACGAGCAGTACTTC. Translated: CASSPEGAGYEQYF.

V is TRBV19 and J is TRBJ2-2; D might be TRBD1 or TRBD2, each matching 5 bases. Germline V gene data show CDR1 as LNHDA and CDR2 as SQIVND (reference sequence). This CDR3 is built from 15 residues. The V end was cut by 5 bases, the J end by 8 bases, with 18 bases between. CDR3 sequence reads: CASSSPWGTSGELFF. DNA of the CDR3: TGTGCCAGTAGTTCCCCTTGGGGGACCTCTGGGGAGCTGTTTTTT. Full variable domain (remainder filled in from reference TRBV19 and TRBJ2-2): DGGITQSPKYLFRKEGQNVTLSCEQNLNHDAMYWYRQDPGQGLRLIYYSQIVNDFQKGDIAEGYSVSREKKESFPLTVTSAQKNPTAFYLCASSSPWGTSGELFFGEGSRLTVL.

The chain employs TRBV18 and TRBJ1-1, with unresolved D. V was trimmed by 0 bases and J by 0 bases, leaving 5 bases between them. From germline, CDR1 is KGHSH and CDR2 LQKENI. This CDR3 is built from 14 residues. The CDR3: CASSPPTVNTEAFF. The CDR3 DNA reads as TGTGCCAGCTCACCACCGACGGTGAACACTGAAGCTTTCTTT.

This chain joins TRBV28 and TRBJ2-7, with TRBD1 identical over 8 bases. Germline loops: CDR1 MDHEN, CDR2 SYDVKM. This CDR3 comprises 13 residues. Germline trimming cut 8 bases from V and 6 bases from J; bases unmatched to any gene: 9. The CDR3 is CASHRQGAGEQYF. The CDR3 DNA reads TGTGCCAGCCACAGGCAGGGGGCTGGCGAGCAGTACTTC.

This chain uses TRBV5-1 with TRBJ1-5, with no clear D. The V gene lost 4 bases and the J gene lost 4 bases, with 15 bases spanning the gap. The germline V gene encodes CDR1 SGHRS and CDR2 YFSETQ. The CDR3 is 15 residues long. In DNA, the CDR3 is TGCGCCAGCAGCCAATCCGGGAAGCGAAATCAGCCCCAGCATTTT. Protein product: CASSQSGKRNQPQHF.

The genes are TRBV5-1 and TRBJ2-7; 7 bases agree with TRBD1. This CDR3 spans 15 amino acids. Losses at the gene ends were 0 bases for V and 7 bases for J; bases not matched to a gene: 10. In germline, CDR1 is SGHRS, CDR2 YFSETQ. The CDR3, as DNA: TGCGCCAGCAGCTTGGCGGTAGTACAGGGGAGTGAGCAGTACTTC. It is translated as CASSLAVVQGSEQYF.

The V and J genes are TRBV27 and TRBJ2-1; D is unresolved. Trimming took 0 bases from V and 9 from J, leaving 9 bases between them. This CDR3 region has 13 residues. Germline V gene data show CDR1 as MNHEY and CDR2 as SMNVEV (reference sequence). CDR3 coding DNA: TGTGCCAGCAGTTTATCCACAGTGAGTGAGCAGTTCTTC. Its translation: CASSLSTVSEQFF.